These 28 T cell receptor beta chains were sequenced from one sample in a study of sequential checkpoint blockade in melanoma. Treatment in this sample: randomized to nivolumab then ipilimumab (arm A) or the reverse (arm B). Assay used: immunoSEQ multiplex PCR; TCRdb lists only in-frame clones, some missing. The repertoire consists of roughly 5,000 clones, with roughly 21% occurring once and the leading ten covering about 9.4%. The specimen was tumor tissue (inferred from file names), collected from a patient given nivolumab and ipilimumab in sequence. The receptors here all came from a human donor with melanoma.

This clone showed up just a few times. The V gene is TRBV28, the J gene TRBJ2-7; 7 positions agree with TRBD1. CDR1 is MDHEN, CDR2 SYDVKM, per germline. Trimming cost V 1 base and J 1 base; bases outside gene matches: 7. The CDR3 is made up of 16 amino acids. CDR3 loop: CASSLLTGRFSYEQYF. For the CDR3, the DNA is TGTGCCAGCAGTTTATTGACAGGGCGGTTTTCCTACGAGCAGTACTTC.

This clone was counted ten times or more. The chain joins TRBV11-3 to TRBJ2-2, with D maybe TRBD1 (6 bases). Germline loops: CDR1 SGHNT, CDR2 YENEEA. The CDR3 length is 16 residues. The V end was cut by 8 bases, the J end by 1 base, with 17 bases between. Written as DNA, the CDR3 is TGTGCCAGCCGGGACACCTACCAGGGGAACACCGGGGAGCTGTTTTTT. Amino acid sequence: CASRDTYQGNTGELFF.

The CDR3 nucleotides read TGCAGCGTTGAAAAGGAGGCGGGAGGAGTGCAGTTCTTC. This sequence encodes CSVEKEAGGVQFF. The chain carries TRBV29-1 and TRBJ2-1, with 8 bases matching TRBD2. This CDR3 contains 13 residues. Germline V CDR1 and CDR2: SQVTM, ANQGSEA. Trimming took 2 bases from V and 12 from J; bases not matched to a gene: 9.

This clone is medium-sized (0.01 to 0.1%). The chain is built from TRBV11-3 and TRBJ1-1, with unresolved D. Germline CDR1 reads SGHNT; CDR2 reads YENEEA. The CDR3 extends over 14 amino acids. Between the trimmed V and J ends, which lost 5 bases and 0 bases, there was a span of 10 bases. The DNA for the CDR3 is TGTGCCAGCAGCGCAAGCGGGGTGAACACTGAAGCTTTCTTT. Translating gives CASSASGVNTEAFF.

This clone was recorded a few times. The J gene is TRBJ2-7, the V gene TRBV25-1, with D tentatively TRBD1 (6 bases). The CDR3 covers 14 residues. Germline V lookup: CDR1 MGHDK, CDR2 SYGVNS. Trimming cost V 6 bases and J 2 bases, with 14 bases left between them. The CDR3 protein is CASRNRVVPYEQYF. CDR3 DNA: TGTGCCAGCAGGAACAGGGTTGTTCCCTACGAGCAGTACTTC.

There are many counts of this clone. The chain employs TRBV11-3 and TRBJ2-7; D is ambiguous. The length of the CDR3 is 14 residues. V gave up 3 bases and J gave up 2 bases, with 11 bases separating them. The germline V gene has CDR1 SGHNT and CDR2 YENEEA. CDR3 sequence reads: CASSLLERTYEQYF. CDR3 DNA sequence: TGTGCCAGCAGCTTGCTGGAAAGGACCTACGAGCAGTACTTC.

V gene TRBV5-1 combines with J gene TRBJ2-3; the D gene is possibly TRBD1 (6 bases). V was cut by 0 bases and J by 8 bases, with 19 bases left in between. This CDR3 has 16 amino acids. CDR1 and CDR2 from the germline V gene are SGHRS and YFSETQ. CDR3 loop: CASSLGSGVLSGTQYF. The CDR3 nucleotides read TGCGCCAGCAGCTTGGGTTCAGGGGTGCTTTCTGGTACGCAGTATTTT. Full variable domain (rest looked up from reference TRBV5-1 and TRBJ2-3): KAGVTQTPRYLIKTRGQQVTLSCSPISGHRSVSWYQQTPGQGLQFLFEYFSETQRNKGNFPGRFSGRQFSNSRSEMNVSTLELGDSALYLCASSLGSGVLSGTQYFGPGTRLTVL.

This clone was observed many times. CDR3: CASSHRRFATDTQYF. CDR3 nucleotides: TGTGCCAGCAGCCATCGGCGCTTTGCCACAGATACGCAGTATTTT. This chain links TRBV11-3 with TRBJ2-3; no definite D call. This CDR3 has 15 residues. V shed 5 bases and J shed 2 bases, with 14 bases lying between them. Per germline, CDR1 SGHNT and CDR2 YENEEA.

This clone has more than one count but fewer than ten. The chain employs TRBV6-8 and TRBJ2-7; tentatively, D is TRBD1 or TRBD2 (7 bases each). The V gene's germline CDR1 is MNHGY and CDR2 SAAAGT. The length of the CDR3 is 14 residues. V lost 7 bases and J 4 bases, leaving 17 bases between the germline ends. The CDR3 loop reads CASNPGGDKYEQYF. The DNA for the CDR3 is TGTGCCAGCAACCCAGGGGGGGACAAGTACGAGCAGTACTTC.

This clone was seen a few times. V usage is TRBV19 and J usage is TRBJ1-1, with a possible D match to TRBD1 (6 bases). CDR1 and CDR2 from the germline V gene are LNHDA and SQIVND (reference sequence). V was shortened by 6 bases and J by 7 bases, with 12 bases between the two germline ends. CDR3 length equals 12 residues. The CDR3: CASRAGAGEAFF. The CDR3 DNA reads TGTGCCAGTAGAGCGGGGGCAGGTGAAGCTTTCTTT.

This clone was seen more than once but under ten times. This chain links TRBV11-3 with TRBJ2-3, with 9 positions matching TRBD2. Germline V gene sequence: CDR1 SGHNT, CDR2 YENEEA. There are 17 residues in the CDR3. With V trimmed by 5 bases and J by 0 bases, 9 bases remained unmatched. The chain's CDR3 is CASSPPTSGPSTDTQYF. The DNA of the CDR3 is TGTGCCAGCAGCCCCCCGACTAGCGGTCCTAGCACAGATACGCAGTATTTT.

The V call is TRBV19, the J call TRBJ1-5, with D perhaps TRBD1 (6 bases). The CDR3 runs to 16 residues. Germline-derived CDR1 and CDR2 are LNHDA and SQIVND (reference sequence). The V end lost 7 bases, the J end lost 0 bases, and 16 bases lay between the germline ends. The CDR3 reads CASTPRDTYSNQPQHF. The CDR3 DNA sequence: TGTGCCAGTACCCCTCGGGACACGTATAGCAATCAGCCCCAGCATTTT.

This clone is medium-sized (0.01 to 0.1%) within its sample. The J gene is TRBJ2-3, the V gene TRBV9; TRBD2 matches at 10 bases. Germline V gene sequence: CDR1 SGDLS, CDR2 YYNGEE. J was trimmed by 6 bases and V by 0 bases; bases with no gene match: 1. CDR3 length: 14 residues. The CDR3 DNA reads as TGTGCCAGCAGCGTAGCACTAGCGGGGGATACGCAGTATTTT. As protein: CASSVALAGDTQYF. The variable domain in full, with the rest retrieved from reference TRBV9 and TRBJ2-3, is DSGVTQTPKHLITATGQRVTLRCSPRSGDLSVYWYQQSLDQGLQFLIQYYNGEERAKGNILERFSAQQFPDLHSELNLSSLELGDSALYFCASSVALAGDTQYFGPGTRLTVL.

This clone was seen a few times. J is TRBJ1-2 and V is TRBV28; tentative D call: TRBD1 (6 bases). CDR1 MDHEN and CDR2 SYDVKM come from the germline V gene. Deletions cut 3 bases from V and 4 bases from J, with 15 bases between. There are 15 residues in the CDR3. The CDR3 DNA follows: TGTGCCAGCAGTTTTGGCAGGGGTGGGGGCTATGGCTACACCTTC. This sequence encodes CASSFGRGGGYGYTF.

This clone occurred many times. The CDR3 protein is CASSPGQAPRHGYTF. The CDR3 nucleotides are TGTGCCAGCAGCCCGGGACAGGCCCCTCGCCATGGCTACACCTTC. J is TRBJ1-2 and V is TRBV11-3; TRBD1 aligns across 8 bases. Germline loops: CDR1 SGHNT, CDR2 YENEEA. V was clipped by 5 bases and J by 6 bases; unmatched bases: 11. The CDR3 runs 15 residues.

This chain connects TRBV6-8 to TRBJ1-1; D is undetermined. The V gene lost 5 bases and the J gene lost 0 bases, with 7 bases spanning the gap. The CDR3 totals 13 residues. Germline CDR1 and CDR2: MNHGY and SAAAGT. CDR3 amino acids: CASSEGMNTEAFF. The DNA for the CDR3 is TGTGCCAGCAGTGAGGGCATGAACACTGAAGCTTTCTTT.

This clone has at least ten counts. This rearrangement joins TRBV6-8 to TRBJ2-6, with D possibly TRBD2 on 5 matching bases. The CDR3 runs to 14 residues. The V end lost 11 bases, the J end lost 0 bases, and 11 bases lay between the germline ends. Germline CDR1 reads MNHGY; CDR2 reads SAAAGT. The CDR3 reads CAAGRDSGANVLTF. The CDR3 DNA reads as TGTGCCGCCGGACGGGACTCTGGGGCCAACGTCCTGACTTTC.

This clone was seen a few times. V usage is TRBV6-8 and J usage is TRBJ2-1; TRBD1 agrees at 9 bases. Looked up from germline, CDR1 is MNHGY and CDR2 is SAAAGT. This CDR3 is built from 14 residues. V dropped 6 bases and J dropped 5; count of bases not matched to a gene: 5. Written as DNA, the CDR3 is TGTGCCAGCAGCCTAGGACAGGGGAACAATGAGCAGTTCTTC. This sequence encodes CASSLGQGNNEQFF.

Judged by abundance, this clone is medium-sized (0.01 to 0.1%). CDR3 residues: CASSLQGTSNQPQHF. CDR3 in DNA: TGTGCCAGCAGCTTACAGGGGACGAGCAATCAGCCCCAGCATTTT. This chain links TRBV11-3 with TRBJ1-5; D might be TRBD1 (6 bases). This CDR3 spans 15 amino acids. In germline, CDR1 is SGHNT, CDR2 YENEEA. The V end lost 2 bases, the J end lost 1 base, and 9 bases lay between the germline ends.

In this sample, this clone turned up once. V gene TRBV19 combines with J gene TRBJ2-7; tentative D call: TRBD2 (5 bases). The CDR3 contains 14 residues. Trimming shortened V by 7 bases and J by 6 bases, and 19 bases separated the two germline ends. CDR1 and CDR2 from the germline V gene are LNHDA and SQIVND (reference sequence). The CDR3 loop reads CASTTSSGMGEQYF. CDR3 nucleotide sequence: TGTGCCAGTACCACAAGTTCGGGGATGGGCGAGCAGTACTTC.

At least ten counts were recorded for this clone. The chain is built from TRBV11-3 and TRBJ2-1, with D perhaps matching TRBD2 (6 bases). There are 15 residues in the CDR3. V was pared by 5 bases and J by 0 bases, with 11 bases between. Germline assignment: CDR1 SGHNT and CDR2 YENEEA. CDR3 nucleotides: TGTGCCAGCAGCCCGTGGGACTCCTCCTACAATGAGCAGTTCTTC. The encoded protein is CASSPWDSSYNEQFF.

The CDR3 reads CASSRAGTGPQETQYF. Written as DNA, the CDR3 is TGTGCCAGCAGTAGAGCCGGGACAGGGCCCCAAGAGACCCAGTACTTC. V and J are TRBV28 and TRBJ2-5; 9 positions match TRBD1. The CDR3 consists of 16 residues. Germline CDR1 is MDHEN and CDR2 is SYDVKM. J gave up 1 base and V 5 bases, and 8 bases lay outside the gene matches.

This clone was counted between two and nine times. The chain couples TRBV6-8 to TRBJ1-4, with D possibly TRBD1 on 5 matching bases. This CDR3 is built from 14 residues. V lost 11 bases to trimming and J lost 8 bases, with 21 bases between them. Germline CDR1 and CDR2: MNHGY and SAAAGT. CDR3 bases: TGTGCCGCACGGAGGCCGGGGGTACCGGAAAAACTGTTTTTT. This gives the protein CAARRPGVPEKLFF.

Sample share makes this clone medium-sized. V usage is TRBV9 and J usage is TRBJ1-1, with 10 bases aligning to TRBD1. The V gene's germline CDR1 is SGDLS and CDR2 YYNGEE. Trimming removed 4 bases from V and 5 bases from J; junction bases left unmatched: 5. The CDR3 sequence is 14 residues long. In DNA, the CDR3 is TGTGCCAGCAGCCTCAAGGACAGGGGGACTGAAGCTTTCTTT. It translates to CASSLKDRGTEAFF.

In its sample, this clone was seen a few times. The genes are TRBV11-3 and TRBJ2-7; TRBD2 aligns across 8 bases. The CDR3 covers 15 residues. The V and J ends lost 5 bases and 3 bases, in that order; junction bases with no gene match: 9. From germline, CDR1 is SGHNT and CDR2 YENEEA. The CDR3 here is CASSPSRGGLYEQYF. In nucleotides, the CDR3 is TGTGCCAGCAGCCCGTCGCGCGGGGGGCTCTACGAGCAGTACTTC.

The chain employs TRBV5-1 and TRBJ2-1, with 9 bases aligning to TRBD2. After removal of 4 bases from V and 0 bases from J, the junction contained 11 bases not matched to a gene. The V gene's germline CDR1 is SGHRS and CDR2 YFSETQ. The length of the CDR3 is 18 residues. The CDR3 sequence: CASSPLPAGGSSYNEQFF. In DNA, the CDR3 is TGCGCCAGCAGCCCGCTACCGGCGGGAGGGAGCTCCTACAATGAGCAGTTCTTC.

This clone has a handful of counts. The chain uses TRBV11-3 and TRBJ2-3; D is undetermined. Germline assignment: CDR1 SGHNT and CDR2 YENEEA. CDR3 length: 15 amino acids. Trimming stripped 2 bases from V and 0 bases from J, with 9 bases between. The CDR3 loop is CASSLSGPSTDTQYF. For the CDR3, the DNA is TGTGCCAGCAGCTTATCCGGGCCTAGCACAGATACGCAGTATTTT.

This clone showed up just a few times. V gene TRBV28 combines with J gene TRBJ2-6, with TRBD1 matching over 7 bases. The V gene's germline CDR1 is MDHEN and CDR2 SYDVKM. The V segment lost 7 bases and the J segment 0 bases; nucleotides outside the gene matches: 6. The CDR3 is 16 amino acids. The CDR3 region has the DNA TGTGCCAGCAAGAAACAGGGGAGCTCTGGGGCCAACGTCCTGACTTTC. Its translation is CASKKQGSSGANVLTF.